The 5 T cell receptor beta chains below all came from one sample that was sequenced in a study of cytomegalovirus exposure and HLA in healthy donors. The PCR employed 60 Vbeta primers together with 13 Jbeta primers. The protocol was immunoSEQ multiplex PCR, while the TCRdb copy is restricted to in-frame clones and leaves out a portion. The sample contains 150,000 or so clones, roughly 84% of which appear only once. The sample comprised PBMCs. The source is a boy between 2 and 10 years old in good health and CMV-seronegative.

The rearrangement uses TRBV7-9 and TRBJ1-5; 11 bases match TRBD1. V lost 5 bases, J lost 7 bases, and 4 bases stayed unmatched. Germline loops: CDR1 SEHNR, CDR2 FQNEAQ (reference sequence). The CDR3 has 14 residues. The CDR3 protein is CASSGQGAQQPQHF. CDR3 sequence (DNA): TGTGCCAGCAGCGGACAGGGGGCTCAACAGCCCCAGCATTTT.

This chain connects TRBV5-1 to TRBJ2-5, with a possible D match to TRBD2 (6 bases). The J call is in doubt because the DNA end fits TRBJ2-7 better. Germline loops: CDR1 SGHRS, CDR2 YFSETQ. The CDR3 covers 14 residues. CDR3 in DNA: TGCGCCAGCAGCTTGGTCGGGGGATCCTACGAGCAGTACTTC. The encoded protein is CASSLVGGSYEQYF.

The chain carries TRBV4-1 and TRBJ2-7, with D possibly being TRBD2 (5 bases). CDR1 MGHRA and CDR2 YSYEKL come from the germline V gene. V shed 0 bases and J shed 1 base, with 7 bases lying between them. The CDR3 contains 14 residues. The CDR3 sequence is CASSQDRESYEQYF. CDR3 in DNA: TGCGCCAGCAGCCAAGATAGGGAGTCCTACGAGCAGTACTTC.

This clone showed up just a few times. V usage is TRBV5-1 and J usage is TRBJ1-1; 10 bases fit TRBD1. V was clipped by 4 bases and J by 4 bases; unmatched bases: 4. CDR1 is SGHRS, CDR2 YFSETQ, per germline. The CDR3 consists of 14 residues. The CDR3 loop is CASSQGQGGTEAFF. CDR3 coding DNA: TGCGCCAGCAGCCAAGGACAGGGGGGCACTGAAGCTTTCTTT. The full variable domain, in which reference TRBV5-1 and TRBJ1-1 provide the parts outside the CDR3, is KAGVTQTPRYLIKTRGQQVTLSCSPISGHRSVSWYQQTPGQGLQFLFEYFSETQRNKGNFPGRFSGRQFSNSRSEMNVSTLELGDSALYLCASSQGQGGTEAFFGQGTRLTVV.

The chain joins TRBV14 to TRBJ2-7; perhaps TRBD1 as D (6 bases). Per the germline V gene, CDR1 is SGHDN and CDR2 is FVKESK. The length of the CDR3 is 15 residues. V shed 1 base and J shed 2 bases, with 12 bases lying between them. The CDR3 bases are TGTGCCAGCAGCCAAGTTGGTGGGGGCGCCTACGAGCAGTACTTC. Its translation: CASSQVGGGAYEQYF.